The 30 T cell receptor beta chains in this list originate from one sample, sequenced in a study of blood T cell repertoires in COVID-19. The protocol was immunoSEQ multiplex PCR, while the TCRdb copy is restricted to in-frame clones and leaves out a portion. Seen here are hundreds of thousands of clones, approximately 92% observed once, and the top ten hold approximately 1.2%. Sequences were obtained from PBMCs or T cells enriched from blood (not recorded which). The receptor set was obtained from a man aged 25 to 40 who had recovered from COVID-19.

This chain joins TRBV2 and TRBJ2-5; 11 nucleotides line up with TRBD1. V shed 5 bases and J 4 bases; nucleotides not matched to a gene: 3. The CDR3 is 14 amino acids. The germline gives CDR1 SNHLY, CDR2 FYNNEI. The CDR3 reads CASSRTGGRETQYF. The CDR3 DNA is TGTGCCAGCAGTCGGACAGGGGGCAGAGAGACCCAGTACTTC.

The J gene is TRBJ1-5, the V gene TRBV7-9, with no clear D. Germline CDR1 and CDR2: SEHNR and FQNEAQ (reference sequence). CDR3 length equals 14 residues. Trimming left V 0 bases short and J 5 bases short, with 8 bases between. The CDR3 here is CASSLALTDQPQHF. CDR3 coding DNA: TGTGCCAGCAGCTTAGCGCTAACGGATCAGCCCCAGCATTTT.

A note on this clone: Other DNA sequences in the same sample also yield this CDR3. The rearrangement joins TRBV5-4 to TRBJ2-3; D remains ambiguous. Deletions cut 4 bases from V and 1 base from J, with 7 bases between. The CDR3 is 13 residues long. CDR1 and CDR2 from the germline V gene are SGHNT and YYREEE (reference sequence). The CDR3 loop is CASSLAGTDTQYF. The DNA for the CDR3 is TGTGCCAGCAGCCTCGCAGGCACAGATACGCAGTATTTT.

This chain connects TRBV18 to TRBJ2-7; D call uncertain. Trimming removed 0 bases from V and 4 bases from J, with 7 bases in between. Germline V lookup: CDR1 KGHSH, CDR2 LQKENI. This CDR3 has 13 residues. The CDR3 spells CASSPPSGYEQYF. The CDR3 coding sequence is TGTGCCAGCTCACCACCGTCCGGGTACGAGCAGTACTTC.

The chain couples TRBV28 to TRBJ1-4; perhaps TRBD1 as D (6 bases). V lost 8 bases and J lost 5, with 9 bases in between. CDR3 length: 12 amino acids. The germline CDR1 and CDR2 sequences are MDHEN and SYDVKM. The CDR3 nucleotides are TGTGCCAGCCACCAGGGGAATGAAAAACTGTTTTTT. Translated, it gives CASHQGNEKLFF.

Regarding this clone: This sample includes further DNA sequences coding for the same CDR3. The CDR3 region has the DNA TGTGCCAGCAGTTCTGGGGGGGGCCAGCCCCAGCATTTT. Its protein is CASSSGGGQPQHF. This chain uses TRBV12-3 or TRBV12-4 with TRBJ1-5, with a possible D match to TRBD1 (6 bases). V was clipped by 4 bases and J by 7 bases, with 11 bases between them. The CDR3 contains 13 residues.

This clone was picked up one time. The CDR3 sequence: CASKSFSNYGYTF. CDR3 bases: TGTGCCAGCAAATCATTTAGCAACTATGGCTACACCTTC. The rearrangement joins TRBV28 to TRBJ1-2; unclear D gene. The ends were cut back, 7 bases at V and 2 bases at J, with 11 bases in the middle. Germline CDR1 is MDHEN and CDR2 is SYDVKM. The CDR3 extends over 13 amino acids.

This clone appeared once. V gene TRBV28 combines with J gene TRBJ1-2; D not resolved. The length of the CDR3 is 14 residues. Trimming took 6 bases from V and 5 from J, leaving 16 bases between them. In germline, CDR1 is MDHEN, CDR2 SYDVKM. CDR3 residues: CASRAPPPRYGYTF. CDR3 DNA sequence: TGTGCCAGCAGAGCACCCCCCCCAAGATATGGCTACACCTTC.

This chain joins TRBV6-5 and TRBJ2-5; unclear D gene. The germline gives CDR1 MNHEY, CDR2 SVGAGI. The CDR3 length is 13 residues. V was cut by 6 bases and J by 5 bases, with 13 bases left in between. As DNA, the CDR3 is TGTGCCAGCAGCCGTCCCCTTCGGGAGACCCAGTACTTC. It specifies CASSRPLRETQYF.

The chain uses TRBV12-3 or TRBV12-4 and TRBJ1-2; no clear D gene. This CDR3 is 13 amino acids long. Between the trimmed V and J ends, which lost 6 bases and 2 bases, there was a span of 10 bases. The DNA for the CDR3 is TGTGCCAGCAGATCCGACACCAACTATGGCTACACCTTC. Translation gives CASRSDTNYGYTF.

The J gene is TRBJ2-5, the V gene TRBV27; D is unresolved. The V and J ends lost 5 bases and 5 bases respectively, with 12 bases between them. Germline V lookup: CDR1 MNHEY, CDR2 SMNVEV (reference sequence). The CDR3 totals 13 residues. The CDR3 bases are TGTGCCAGCAGTCTAACAGTGTTGGAGACCCAGTACTTC. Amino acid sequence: CASSLTVLETQYF.

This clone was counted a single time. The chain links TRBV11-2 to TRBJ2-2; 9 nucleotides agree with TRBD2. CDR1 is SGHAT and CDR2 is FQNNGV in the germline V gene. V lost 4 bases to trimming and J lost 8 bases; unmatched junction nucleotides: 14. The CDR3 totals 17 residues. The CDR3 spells CASSYSGVAGAGGELFF. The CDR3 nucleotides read TGTGCCAGCAGCTACTCCGGTGTAGCGGGAGCAGGGGGGGAGCTGTTTTTT. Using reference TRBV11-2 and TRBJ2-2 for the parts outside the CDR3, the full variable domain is EAGVAQSPRYKIIEKRQSVAFWCNPISGHATLYWYQQILGQGPKLLIQFQNNGVVDDSQLPKDRFSAERLKGVDSTLKIQPAKLEDSAVYLCASSYSGVAGAGGELFFGEGSRLTVL.

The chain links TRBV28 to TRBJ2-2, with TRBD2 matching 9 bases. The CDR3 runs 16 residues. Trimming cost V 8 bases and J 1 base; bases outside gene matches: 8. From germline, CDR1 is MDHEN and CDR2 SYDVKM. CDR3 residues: CASSELREGNTGELFF. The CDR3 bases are TGTGCCAGCTCCGAGCTGCGGGAGGGGAACACCGGGGAGCTGTTTTTT.

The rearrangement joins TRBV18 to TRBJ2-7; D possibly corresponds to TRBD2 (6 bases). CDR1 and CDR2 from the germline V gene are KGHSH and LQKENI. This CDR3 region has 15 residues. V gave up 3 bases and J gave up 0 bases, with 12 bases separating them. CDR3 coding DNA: TGTGCCAGCTCACCGGGGGGACGAAGCTCCTACGAGCAGTACTTC. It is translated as CASSPGGRSSYEQYF.

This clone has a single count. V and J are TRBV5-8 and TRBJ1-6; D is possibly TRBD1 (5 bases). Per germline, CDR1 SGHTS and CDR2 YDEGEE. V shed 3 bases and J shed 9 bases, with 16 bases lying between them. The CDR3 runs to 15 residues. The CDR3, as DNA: TGTGCCAGCAGCTATGGGGGGACCTGGGGTTCACCCCTCCACTTT. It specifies CASSYGGTWGSPLHF.

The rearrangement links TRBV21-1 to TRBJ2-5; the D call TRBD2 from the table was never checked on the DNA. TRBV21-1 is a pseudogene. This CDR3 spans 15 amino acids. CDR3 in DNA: TGTGCCAGCAGCAAAGGTAATAGCCCCAGTTTGGTCCAGTACTTC. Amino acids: CASSKGNSPSLVQYF.

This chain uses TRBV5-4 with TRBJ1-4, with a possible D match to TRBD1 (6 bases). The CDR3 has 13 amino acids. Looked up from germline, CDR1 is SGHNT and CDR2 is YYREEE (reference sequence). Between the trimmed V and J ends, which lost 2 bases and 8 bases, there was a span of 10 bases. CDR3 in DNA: TGTGCCAGCAGCTTAGGCGGGGGCGAAAAACTGTTTTTT. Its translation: CASSLGGGEKLFF.

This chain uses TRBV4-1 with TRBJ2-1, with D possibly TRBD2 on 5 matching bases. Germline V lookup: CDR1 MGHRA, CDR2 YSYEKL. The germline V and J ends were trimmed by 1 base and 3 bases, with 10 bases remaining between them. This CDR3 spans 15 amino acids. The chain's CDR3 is CASSQVSGYYNEQFF. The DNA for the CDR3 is TGCGCCAGCAGCCAAGTGAGCGGATACTACAATGAGCAGTTCTTC.

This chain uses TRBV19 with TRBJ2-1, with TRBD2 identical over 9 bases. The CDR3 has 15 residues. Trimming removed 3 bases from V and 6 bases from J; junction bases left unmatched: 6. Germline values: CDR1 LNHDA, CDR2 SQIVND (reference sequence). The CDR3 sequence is CASSIGSGSPNEQFF. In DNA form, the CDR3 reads TGTGCCAGTAGTATTGGTAGCGGGAGCCCCAATGAGCAGTTCTTC.

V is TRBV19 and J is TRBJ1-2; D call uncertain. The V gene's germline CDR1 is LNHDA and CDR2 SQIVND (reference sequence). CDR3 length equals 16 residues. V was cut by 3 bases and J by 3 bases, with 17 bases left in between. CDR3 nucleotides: TGTGCCAGTAGTATTGTGGACTCACCGAGGGACTATGGCTACACCTTC. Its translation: CASSIVDSPRDYGYTF.

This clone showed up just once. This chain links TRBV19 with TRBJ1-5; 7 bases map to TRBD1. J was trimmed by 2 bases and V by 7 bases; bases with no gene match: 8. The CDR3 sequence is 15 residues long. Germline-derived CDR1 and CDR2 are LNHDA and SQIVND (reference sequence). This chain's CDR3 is CASNQGGMGNQPQHF. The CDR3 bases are TGTGCCAGTAATCAGGGGGGAATGGGCAATCAGCCCCAGCATTTT.

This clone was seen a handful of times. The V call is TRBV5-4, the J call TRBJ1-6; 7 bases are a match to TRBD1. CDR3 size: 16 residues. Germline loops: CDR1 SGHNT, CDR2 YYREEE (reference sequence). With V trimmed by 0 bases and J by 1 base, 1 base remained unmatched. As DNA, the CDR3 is TGTGCCAGCAGCTTGGGACAGGGATCCTATAATTCACCCCTCCACTTT. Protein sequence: CASSLGQGSYNSPLHF.

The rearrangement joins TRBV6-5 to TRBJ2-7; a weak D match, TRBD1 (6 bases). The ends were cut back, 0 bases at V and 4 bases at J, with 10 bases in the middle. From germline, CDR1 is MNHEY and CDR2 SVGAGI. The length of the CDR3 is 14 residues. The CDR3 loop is CASSYSGAPYEQYF. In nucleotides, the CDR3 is TGTGCCAGCAGTTACTCGGGGGCCCCGTACGAGCAGTACTTC.

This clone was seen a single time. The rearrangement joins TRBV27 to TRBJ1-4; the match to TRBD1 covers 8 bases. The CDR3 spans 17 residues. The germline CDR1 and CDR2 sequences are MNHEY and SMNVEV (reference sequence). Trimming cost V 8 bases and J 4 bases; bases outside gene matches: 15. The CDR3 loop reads CASSLTGTGALNEKLFF. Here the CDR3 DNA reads TGTGCCAGCTCCCTTACCGGGACAGGAGCCCTTAATGAAAAACTGTTTTTT.

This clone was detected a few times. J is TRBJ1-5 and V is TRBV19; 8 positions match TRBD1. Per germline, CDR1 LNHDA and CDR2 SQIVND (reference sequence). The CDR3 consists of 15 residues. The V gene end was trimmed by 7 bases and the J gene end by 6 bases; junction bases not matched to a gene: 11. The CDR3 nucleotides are TGTGCCAGTACCCTGGTCCAGGGGGCGGGTCAGCCCCAGCATTTT. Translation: CASTLVQGAGQPQHF. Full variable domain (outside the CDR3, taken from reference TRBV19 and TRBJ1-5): DGGITQSPKYLFRKEGQNVTLSCEQNLNHDAMYWYRQDPGQGLRLIYYSQIVNDFQKGDIAEGYSVSREKKESFPLTVTSAQKNPTAFYLCASTLVQGAGQPQHFGDGTRLSIL.

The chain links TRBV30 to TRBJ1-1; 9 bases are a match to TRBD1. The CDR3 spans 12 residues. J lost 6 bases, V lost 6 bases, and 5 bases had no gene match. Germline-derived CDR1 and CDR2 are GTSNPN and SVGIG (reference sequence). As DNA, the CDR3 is TGTGCCTGTCTTAGGACAGGGGCTGAAGCTTTCTTT. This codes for CACLRTGAEAFF.

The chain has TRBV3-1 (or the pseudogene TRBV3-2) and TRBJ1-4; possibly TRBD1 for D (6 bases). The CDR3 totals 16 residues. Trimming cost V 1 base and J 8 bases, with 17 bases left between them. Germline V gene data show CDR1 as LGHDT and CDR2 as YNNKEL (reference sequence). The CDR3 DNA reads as TGTGCCAGCAGCCAAGGCTGGTGGGGGGGCCAAGAAAAACTGTTTTTT. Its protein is CASSQGWWGGQEKLFF.

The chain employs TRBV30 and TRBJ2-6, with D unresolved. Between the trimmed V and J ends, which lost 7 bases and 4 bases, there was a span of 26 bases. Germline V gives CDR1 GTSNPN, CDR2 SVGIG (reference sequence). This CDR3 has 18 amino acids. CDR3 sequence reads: CASSPLQVILSGANVLTF. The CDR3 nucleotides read TGTGCCTCCTCACCTCTGCAGGTGATCCTCTCAGGGGCCAACGTCCTGACTTTC.

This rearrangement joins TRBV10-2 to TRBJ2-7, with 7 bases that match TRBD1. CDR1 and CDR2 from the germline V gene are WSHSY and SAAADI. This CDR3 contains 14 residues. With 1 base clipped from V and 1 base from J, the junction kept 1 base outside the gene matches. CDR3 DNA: TGCGCCAGCAGTGAGTTGGACAGGTCCTACGAGCAGTACTTC. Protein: CASSELDRSYEQYF.

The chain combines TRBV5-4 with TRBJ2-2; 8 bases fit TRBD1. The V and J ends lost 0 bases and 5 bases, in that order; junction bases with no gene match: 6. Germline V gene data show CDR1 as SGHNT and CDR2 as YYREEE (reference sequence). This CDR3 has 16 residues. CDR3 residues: CASSLGQGAWTGELFF. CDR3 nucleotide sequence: TGTGCCAGCAGCTTGGGGCAGGGGGCATGGACCGGGGAGCTGTTTTTT.